This T cell receptor (beta chain) was identified in a study of PD-L1 blockade in urothelial cancer. Whole-study context: Blood drawn 3 weeks (second dose) and 6 weeks after treatment start was analyzed.

This clone qualifies as medium-sized. Clones were read by immunoSEQ multiplex PCR, and TCRdb kept only the in-frame ones, dropping some. The table has 65,000 to 80,000 clones, around 80% seen once; the top ten hold roughly 4.5%. Looked up from germline, CDR1 is MNHEY and CDR2 is SMNVEV (reference sequence). CDR3 size: 13 residues. J was trimmed by 7 bases and V by 3 bases; bases with no gene match: 2. The sequence derives from a man between 65 and 85 years old with urothelial cancer. The sample in question was PBMCs, obtained around atezolizumab (anti-PD-L1) treatment. V usage is TRBV27 and J usage is TRBJ2-7, with 11 bases matching TRBD2. CDR3 residues: CASSFGTSGEQYF. In DNA form, the CDR3 reads TGTGCCAGCAGTTTTGGGACTAGCGGAGAGCAGTACTTC.